The 12 T cell receptor beta chains given below trace back to one sample, sequenced in a study of vaccination and CD4 T cells after COVID-19. Sequenced with the Oncomine TCR Beta short-read assay was DNA taken from cultured CD4+ T cells. Each CDR3 protein is one row after TCRdb ran MiXCR on the PCR reads. This sample has some 25,000 distinct CDR3 sequences, with 35% to 55% found just once. Sample treatment: roughly ten-day PBMC culture with coronavirus spike peptide pools or control peptides (ViraFEST assay). These receptors are not linked to any known antigen. The sequenced material came from CD4+ T cells from blood, cultured in vitro. Every receptor here comes from a human donor who had recovered from COVID-19.

This clonotype was seen only a few times. The V gene is TRBV2, the J gene TRBJ1-1, with D perhaps matching TRBD1 (5 bases). Germline assignment: CDR1 SNHLY and CDR2 FYNNEI. V was pared by 7 bases and J by 5 bases, with 14 bases between. This CDR3 has 13 residues. CDR3 amino acids: CASTPAGGTEAFF. CDR3 bases: TGTGCCAGCACCCCAGCCGGGGGGACTGAAGCTTTCTTT.

The V and J genes are TRBV5-4 and TRBJ1-1; 10 bases are shared with TRBD1. The trim removed 4 bases at V and 3 bases at J, leaving 12 bases unmatched. There are 17 residues in the CDR3. CDR1 and CDR2 (germline): SGHNT, YYREEE (reference sequence). The CDR3 bases are TGTGCCAGCAGCACGAGACAGGGGGCCCTGATCCACACTGAAGCTTTCTTT. Translating gives CASSTRQGALIHTEAFF.

In nucleotides, the CDR3 is TGTGCCAGCAGGGGTTCGAACACCGGGGAGCTGTTTTTT. Protein: CASRGSNTGELFF. The chain combines TRBV6-1 with TRBJ2-2, with unresolved D. This CDR3 comprises 13 residues. V was cut by 6 bases and J by 0 bases, with 5 bases left in between. Germline values: CDR1 MNHNS, CDR2 SASEGT.

This clonotype came up once. The CDR3 nucleotides read TGTGCCAGCAGCCAAGATAGGGCAGGGAGCTATGGCTACACCTTC. Amino acid sequence: CASSQDRAGSYGYTF. This chain joins TRBV4-2 and TRBJ1-2, with D perhaps matching TRBD1 (5 bases). Germline-derived CDR1 and CDR2 are LGHNA and YNFKEQ. The germline V and J ends were trimmed by 0 bases and 4 bases, with 12 bases remaining between them. The CDR3 covers 15 residues.

This clonotype was found a few times. The V call is TRBV4-3, the J call TRBJ2-5; D is uncertain. Trimming pared 0 bases from V and 6 bases from J, leaving 14 bases between. Germline lookup yields CDR1 LGHNA and CDR2 YSLEER. The CDR3 loop spans 15 amino acids. As DNA, the CDR3 is TGCGCCAGCAGCCAAGATTGGGGTTCATTGCAGACCCAGTACTTC. Protein product: CASSQDWGSLQTQYF.

The rearrangement links TRBV5-1 to TRBJ1-6; tentative D call: TRBD1 (6 bases). CDR1 SGHRS and CDR2 YFSETQ come from the germline V gene. V was cut by 1 base and J by 10 bases, with 12 bases left in between. The CDR3 is made up of 14 amino acids. In DNA form, the CDR3 reads TGCGCCAGCAGCTTGTTTGCCAGGGGCTCACCCCTCCACTTT. Encoded protein: CASSLFARGSPLHF. The full variable domain, in which reference TRBV5-1 and TRBJ1-6 provide the parts outside the CDR3, is KAGVTQTPRYLIKTRGQQVTLSCSPISGHRSVSWYQQTPGQGLQFLFEYFSETQRNKGNFPGRFSGRQFSNSRSEMNVSTLELGDSALYLCASSLFARGSPLHFGNGTRLTVT.

This clonotype was found a few times. The chain links TRBV19 to TRBJ2-3, with D perhaps matching TRBD1 or TRBD2 (5 bases each). Per germline, CDR1 LNHDA and CDR2 SQIVND (reference sequence). The CDR3 spans 14 residues. The V end lost 6 bases, the J end lost 0 bases, and 10 bases lay between the germline ends. CDR3 in amino acids: CASRRDGSTDTQYF. As DNA, the CDR3 is TGTGCCAGTAGGAGGGACGGTAGCACAGATACGCAGTATTTT.

With respect to this clonotype: A read error may account for a junction end that differs from germline. CDR3 amino acids: CASSLTSGTYNEQFF. The CDR3 region has the DNA TGTGCTAGCAGCCTCACTAGCGGGACATACAATGAGCAGTTCTTC. The rearrangement joins TRBV7-7 to TRBJ2-1, with 10 bases lining up with TRBD2. This CDR3 region has 15 residues. Germline V CDR1 and CDR2: SSHAT, FNYEAQ (reference sequence).

This clonotype was seen more than once but under ten times. One end of the junction is discordant with germline, which a read error may explain. V usage is TRBV7-7 and J usage is TRBJ2-3; D is tentatively TRBD1 or TRBD2 (6 bases each). This CDR3 spans 15 amino acids. In germline, CDR1 is SSHAT, CDR2 FNYEAQ (reference sequence). The CDR3 bases are TGTGCTAGCAGCTTAGGGGGGAAGGGCCCAGATACGCAGTATTTT. As protein: CASSLGGKGPDTQYF.

The table lists this clonotype with a count of one. The chain employs TRBV28 and TRBJ2-1, with D perhaps given as TRBD1 or TRBD2 (5 bases each). Trimming removed 4 bases from V and 0 bases from J, with 13 bases in between. There are 16 residues in the CDR3. The germline CDR1 and CDR2 sequences are MDHEN and SYDVKM. CDR3 DNA: TGTGCCAGCAGTTCCCCCGGGACGGCCTCCTACAATGAGCAGTTCTTC. This encodes CASSSPGTASYNEQFF.

The rearrangement joins TRBV27 to TRBJ1-5; 8 positions agree with TRBD1. CDR1 and CDR2 (germline): MNHEY, SMNVEV (reference sequence). V shed 4 bases, J shed 10 bases, and the junction held 9 bases outside the gene matches. The CDR3 covers 14 residues. The CDR3 nucleotides are TGTGCCAGCAGTTCGGGACAGGCGTTGGGTCCCCAGCATTTT. This gives the protein CASSSGQALGPQHF.

This clonotype was detected a few times. This chain uses TRBV20-1 with TRBJ2-1, with D unresolved. The CDR3 covers 12 residues. In germline, CDR1 is DFQATT, CDR2 SNEGSKA (reference sequence). The V end was cut by 5 bases, the J end by 8 bases, with 13 bases between. The CDR3 coding sequence is TGCAGTGCTCTCCGCGGTCGGCATGAGCAGTTCTTC. Protein product: CSALRGRHEQFF.